This record looks at one TCR beta chain sequence and its context. Methods used by the authors: Amplification with reference gene primers provided the estimates of nucleated cell counts. This table comes from immunoSEQ multiplex PCR, and its TCRdb copy is limited to in-frame clones, with some not included. V and J calls and clone size come straight from that table; D and trimming were deduced from the DNA. The sample shows about 290,000 clones, around 81% of them seen only once. The entry originates in a study of blood T cell repertoires in COVID-19. The overall study: Acute and convalescent COVID-19 samples came from the United States, Italy and Spain. PBMCs, B-cell-depleted T cells, or T cells were the source of the cDNA or gDNA that made up the material.

The CDR3 is 17 residues long. Germline V gene data show CDR1 as KGHSH and CDR2 as LQKENI. J was trimmed by 2 bases and V by 3 bases; bases with no gene match: 6. The sequence was obtained from a woman aged 45-65 years with active or convalescent COVID-19. Sample: peripheral blood. J is TRBJ2-1 and V is TRBV18; 11 nucleotides line up with TRBD2. CDR3 nucleotide sequence: TGTGCCAGCTCACCCCAGCTAGCGGGAGGTACCTACAATGAGCAGTTCTTC. Residues: CASSPQLAGGTYNEQFF.